A selection of T cell receptor beta chains follows, all from one sample in a study of response to subunit inactivated influenza vaccine. TCRdb reprocessed the RT-PCR reads via MiXCR and lists one record per CDR3 protein. Here the sample spans just under 550,000 distinct CDR3 sequences, around 21% being singletons. In addition, the sample was reused for a study of T cells expressing NK-cell markers.

This material consisted of CD4+ T cells sorted from PBMCs, taken 12 days after vaccination. The receptors here all came from a man aged 50 to 59 who received an inactivated influenza vaccine. The conserved cysteine and the conserved F or W are not part of the CDR3 here. Each record gives: D gene, V gene, J gene, CDR3 protein. The D gene is left open where the match is weak.

TRBD1	TRBV7-2	TRBJ1-5	ASSYTTGRIQPQH
TRBD2	TRBV20-1	TRBJ2-3	SARKAGTPTDTQY
NA	TRBV7-9	TRBJ2-1	ASDGGGFGEQF
NA	TRBV9	TRBJ1-4	ASSVDVRNEKLF
TRBD2	TRBV20-1	TRBJ2-5	SANAGTSGQETQY
NA	TRBV5-1	TRBJ2-1	ASSSMGASYNEQF
NA	TRBV7-2	TRBJ2-2	ASSSTSRGTGELF
TRBD1	TRBV7-9	TRBJ2-7	ASTRGTVESYEQY
NA	TRBV12-3/TRBV12-4	TRBJ1-1	ASRGRKEAEAF
TRBD2	TRBV29-1	TRBJ2-1	SVEPIGTSGRVLLNEQF
NA	TRBV4-3	TRBJ2-1	ASSQESRVYNEQF
TRBD2	TRBV20-1	TRBJ2-5	SARALPTSGISSAETQY
TRBD2	TRBV3-1	TRBJ2-1	ASSQLAGPAYNEQF
NA	TRBV27	TRBJ2-4	ASSSVLRSRGAKNIQY
NA	TRBV4-3	TRBJ2-5	ASSFNWEETQY
NA	TRBV12-3/TRBV12-4	TRBJ1-4	DSSSPREKLF
NA	TRBV5-1	TRBJ2-5	ASSLVPTNQETQY
TRBD2	TRBV20-1	TRBJ2-7	SARWTGGSYEQY